The next 16 T cell receptor beta chains were all read from a single sample in a study of T-cell reconstitution after alpha-beta-depleted transplantation in children. Unique molecular identifiers were incorporated into the prepared TCRbeta library. From the PCR reads, TCRdb called clonotypes with MiXCR, one entry per CDR3 protein. The sample includes around 580,000 distinct CDR3 sequences, roughly 23% seen only once; the top ten take roughly 14%. Sequenced here: PBMCs, mostly from graft donor cells, sampled 360 days after TCRalphabeta/CD19-depleted stem cell transplant. The receptor set was obtained from a boy under three years old who had a stem cell transplant for acute myeloid leukemia, so the T cells may come from the graft donor.

This clonotype has only a few counts. This chain joins TRBV20-1 and TRBJ2-1; D is possibly TRBD1 (6 bases). V lost 2 bases, J lost 5 bases, and 16 bases lay in between. CDR1 is DFQATT, CDR2 SNEGSKA, per germline (reference sequence). The length of the CDR3 is 15 residues. The CDR3 bases are TGCAGTGCTAGATCGCTCGGGACACAAAACAATGAGCAGTTCTTC. Residues: CSARSLGTQNNEQFF.

The chain has TRBV4-1 and TRBJ1-1; unclear D gene. Per germline, CDR1 MGHRA and CDR2 YSYEKL. The V end lost 0 bases, the J end lost 4 bases, and 9 bases lay between the germline ends. This CDR3 comprises 14 residues. As DNA, the CDR3 is TGCGCCAGCAGCCAAGATATCTGGGGCACTGAAGCTTTCTTT. Residues: CASSQDIWGTEAFF.

The gene calls are TRBV11-2 and TRBJ2-7; 10 bases line up with TRBD1. J gave up 2 bases and V 2 bases, and 6 bases lay outside the gene matches. Germline CDR1 SGHAT, CDR2 FQNNGV. CDR3 length equals 16 residues. The CDR3, as DNA: TGTGCCAGCAGCTTATTCGGGACAGGGGAGCCCTACGAGCAGTACTTC. As protein: CASSLFGTGEPYEQYF.

The chain joins TRBV29-1 to TRBJ2-4; D call uncertain. The CDR3 covers 15 residues. Trimming cost V 0 bases and J 0 bases, with 9 bases left between them. Germline V gives CDR1 SQVTM, CDR2 ANQGSEA. The CDR3 bases are TGCAGCGTTGAAGAAGGCAGGCTAGCCAAAAACATTCAGTACTTC. Amino acid sequence: CSVEEGRLAKNIQYF. Together with reference TRBV29-1 and TRBJ2-4, the CDR3 gives the full variable domain: SAVISQKPSRDICQRGTSLTIQCQVDSQVTMMFWYRQQPGQSLTLIATANQGSEATYESGFVIDKFPISRPNLTFSTLTVSNMSPEDSSIYLCSVEEGRLAKNIQYFGAGTRLSVL.

V gene TRBV15 combines with J gene TRBJ2-5; unclear D gene. Germline CDR1 LNHNV, CDR2 YYDKDF (reference sequence). Trimming removed 0 bases from V and 1 base from J, with 6 bases in between. This CDR3 has 14 amino acids. The CDR3 reads CATSRDGFQETQYF. For the CDR3, the DNA is TGTGCCACCAGCAGAGATGGGTTCCAAGAGACCCAGTACTTC. Drawing the rest from reference TRBV15 and TRBJ2-5, the complete variable domain is DAMVIQNPRYQVTQFGKPVTLSCSQTLNHNVMYWYQQKSSQAPKLLFHYYDKDFNNEADTPDNFQSRRPNTSFCFLDIRSPGLGDTAMYLCATSRDGFQETQYFGPGTRLLVL.

This clonotype was seen at least ten times. The chain has TRBV7-9 and TRBJ2-1; TRBD1 matches 8 bases. V lost 4 bases to trimming and J lost 5 bases; unmatched junction nucleotides: 4. In germline, CDR1 is SEHNR, CDR2 FQNEAQ (reference sequence). CDR3 size: 14 residues. The CDR3 spells CASSYGTGDNEQFF. In DNA form, the CDR3 reads TGTGCCAGCAGCTATGGGACAGGTGACAATGAGCAGTTCTTC.

This clonotype showed up just a few times. This sequence joins TRBV29-1 and TRBJ2-1; tentatively, D is TRBD1 (6 bases). The CDR3 has 17 residues. V lost 2 bases to trimming and J lost 7 bases, with 24 bases between them. CDR1 and CDR2 (germline): SQVTM, ANQGSEA. The CDR3 sequence: CSVEFREYRVDRNEQFF. The DNA for the CDR3 is TGCAGCGTTGAATTTCGTGAGTACAGGGTTGACCGAAATGAGCAGTTCTTC.

In its sample, this clonotype was seen many times. CDR3 sequence (DNA): TGCAGTGCCGGGACAGGGGAAAACATTCAGTACTTC. It yields the protein CSAGTGENIQYF. The chain uses TRBV20-1 and TRBJ2-4, with TRBD1 identical over 10 bases. V gave up 6 bases and J gave up 5 bases; unmatched junction bases: 1. Germline CDR1 and CDR2: DFQATT and SNEGSKA (reference sequence). The CDR3 has 12 amino acids.

This clonotype was seen ten or more times. The chain is built from TRBV12-3 or TRBV12-4 and TRBJ1-5; the D is unclear. Trimming pared 1 base from V and 0 bases from J, leaving 4 bases between. This CDR3 is built from 14 residues. CDR3 nucleotide sequence: TGTGCCAGCAGTTTAGGAGGTAGCAATCAGCCCCAGCATTTT. Its protein product is CASSLGGSNQPQHF.

At least ten counts were recorded for this clonotype. The rearrangement uses TRBV20-1 and TRBJ2-1; 9 bases align to TRBD1. Germline loops: CDR1 DFQATT, CDR2 SNEGSKA (reference sequence). V lost 6 bases and J lost 2; bases outside the gene matches: 8. The CDR3 is 15 amino acids. The CDR3 sequence: CSASSGTGTYNEQFF. In DNA, the CDR3 is TGCAGTGCCTCATCCGGGACAGGGACCTACAATGAGCAGTTCTTC.

This clonotype was recorded many times. The chain joins TRBV7-6 to TRBJ2-7; D uncertain. The CDR3 extends over 13 amino acids. Deletions cut 1 base from V and 4 bases from J, with 8 bases between. The germline V gene has CDR1 SGHVS and CDR2 FNYEAQ. The CDR3 region is CASSLDLRYEQYV. The CDR3 DNA sequence: TGTGCCAGCAGCTTAGACTTGAGGTACGAGCAGTACGTC.

On this clonotype: It may be a read error: a sequence one base away is much more abundant. The chain recombines TRBV6-1 with TRBJ2-3, with TRBD2 matching 12 bases. Per germline, CDR1 MNHNS and CDR2 SASEGT. This CDR3 contains 14 residues. The CDR3, as DNA: TGTGCCAGCAGGACTAGCGGGAGCACAGATACGCTGTATTTT. Translating gives CASRTSGSTDTLYF.

The rearrangement uses TRBV7-6 and TRBJ2-7; 9 bases line up with TRBD2. Germline trimming cut 3 bases from V and 7 bases from J; bases unmatched to any gene: 19. Germline-derived CDR1 and CDR2 are SGHVS and FNYEAQ. The CDR3 runs 18 residues. CDR3 loop: CASSFAPLGGGAVYEQYV. CDR3 DNA sequence: TGTGCCAGCAGCTTTGCCCCTCTGGGCGGGGGGGCCGTCTATGAGCAGTACGTC.

The table lists this clonotype with many counts. This chain links TRBV20-1 with TRBJ2-2; D is perhaps TRBD1 or TRBD2 (6 bases each). CDR1 and CDR2 (germline): DFQATT, SNEGSKA (reference sequence). The V end was cut by 4 bases, the J end by 2 bases, with 17 bases between. The CDR3 has 16 residues. Here the CDR3 DNA reads TGCAGTGCTACGCTTTTGGGGGGCCTTAACACCGGGGAGCTGTTTTTT. Translating it yields CSATLLGGLNTGELFF.

The V gene is TRBV6-5, the J gene TRBJ1-2; no firm D call. The CDR3 loop spans 14 amino acids. Trimming removed 0 bases from V and 1 base from J, with 6 bases in between. CDR1 is MNHEY, CDR2 SVGAGI, per germline. CDR3 sequence (DNA): TGTGCCAGCAGTTACTCCTCAGTTAACTATGGCTACACCTTC. This codes for CASSYSSVNYGYTF.

This clonotype was counted a few times. This chain connects TRBV4-3 to TRBJ2-7; 8 positions match TRBD2. The V segment lost 0 bases and the J segment 3 bases; nucleotides outside the gene matches: 7. The germline gives CDR1 LGHNA, CDR2 YSLEER. CDR3 length: 16 residues. CDR3 sequence: CASSQDQERGIYEQYF. The CDR3 coding sequence is TGCGCCAGCAGCCAAGATCAGGAGCGGGGGATCTACGAGCAGTACTTC.